Listed here is a single T cell receptor (beta chain). Its target is not known. Alopecia areata patients provided lesional scalp punch biopsies and peripheral blood. Sorting of PBMCs yielded the CD4+ and CD8+ T cells. These data come from a study of CD8+ T cells in alopecia areata. Points from the study as a whole: Lesional scalp displayed greater clonality than normal scalp, most notably in alopecia totalis/universalis. Normal skin's resident alphabeta T cells are also sequenced in scalp samples.

Extracted RNA was reverse transcribed into cDNA, the sequencing template. Clones were read by immunoSEQ multiplex PCR, and TCRdb kept only the in-frame ones, dropping some. The repertoire consists of 60,000 to 65,000 clones, with roughly 45% occurring once and the leading ten covering 51%. This sequence originates from a human donor with alopecia areata. The sequencing sample was made of NKG2D-low CD8+ T cells sorted from blood.

CDR3 bases: TGCGCCAGCAGCCTCAACGAGGGAGATACGCAGTATTTT. Its translation is CASSLNEGDTQYF. The chain has TRBV4-1 and TRBJ2-3; a weak D match, TRBD2 (5 bases). V was cut by 4 bases and J by 5 bases, with 10 bases left in between. The CDR3 covers 13 residues. CDR1 and CDR2 from the germline V gene are MGHRA and YSYEKL.